This TCR beta chain emerged from a study of T cells expressing NK-cell markers. Study in general: The TCR beta repertoires originated in sorted CD3+CD56+NKG2C+, CD3+CD56+NKG2C- and CD3+CD56-NKG2C+ T cells.

Germline CDR1 and CDR2: SGDLS and YYNGEE. The length of the CDR3 is 18 residues. TCRdb re-called the 5' RACE reads and catalogs CDR3 proteins one per entry, DNA excluded. This repertoire comprises roughly 170,000 distinct CDR3 sequences; its ten largest clones make up around 20%. The sequence was obtained from a woman between 18 and 70 years old in good health. The J gene is TRBJ2-2, the V gene TRBV9; the D call from TCRdb, TRBD2, cannot be confirmed without DNA. Material: blood T cells: a sorted CD56 or NKG2C T cell subset, CD4+ or CD8+ T cells, or bulk PBMC T cells (not recorded which). CDR3 in amino acids: CASSPGTSGRGVTGELFF.